What follows are 24 T cell receptor beta chains derived from one specimen sequenced in a study of T-cell reconstitution after alpha-beta-depleted transplantation in children. Unique molecular identifiers were used in preparing the TCRbeta library. Each CDR3 protein is one row after TCRdb ran MiXCR on the PCR reads. Of around 500,000 distinct CDR3 sequences detected, approximately 12% appear once; the ten largest clones hold over 5.5%. Sample: PBMCs from the stem cell graft donor, taken from the stem cell graft. The origin of the receptors is a human donor who donated a stem cell graft to a child with combined immunodeficiency.

This clonotype appeared a few times. The chain employs TRBV6-4 and TRBJ2-3, with D possibly being TRBD2 (6 bases). The germline V and J ends were trimmed by 2 bases and 6 bases, with 6 bases remaining between them. Per the germline V gene, CDR1 is MRHNA and CDR2 is SNTAGT. This CDR3 region has 12 residues. This CDR3 reads CASSDSGDTQYF. The CDR3 nucleotides are TGTGCCAGCAGTGACAGCGGGGATACGCAGTATTTT.

This clonotype was observed a handful of times. The chain is built from TRBV5-1 and TRBJ2-7, with D perhaps matching TRBD2 (5 bases). V shed 1 base and J shed 3 bases, with 17 bases lying between them. CDR1 and CDR2 (germline): SGHRS, YFSETQ. The CDR3 extends over 16 amino acids. CDR3: CASSLSWPRDLYEQYF. In DNA, the CDR3 is TGCGCCAGCAGCTTGTCCTGGCCTCGGGATCTCTACGAGCAGTACTTC. The full variable domain, its missing parts supplied by reference TRBV5-1 and TRBJ2-7, is KAGVTQTPRYLIKTRGQQVTLSCSPISGHRSVSWYQQTPGQGLQFLFEYFSETQRNKGNFPGRFSGRQFSNSRSEMNVSTLELGDSALYLCASSLSWPRDLYEQYFGPGTRLTVT.

This clonotype was found many times. V and J are TRBV7-9 and TRBJ1-3; no definite D call. There are 15 residues in the CDR3. The ends were cut back, 2 bases at V and 0 bases at J, with 8 bases in the middle. The germline V gene encodes CDR1 SEHNR and CDR2 FQNEAQ (reference sequence). The CDR3 DNA is TGTGCCAGCAGCTTAAGGCCTGACTCTGGAAACACCATATATTTT. Its protein is CASSLRPDSGNTIYF.

This chain connects TRBV6-4 to TRBJ1-5; no clear D. V lost 3 bases to trimming and J lost 7 bases, with 10 bases between them. In germline, CDR1 is MRHNA, CDR2 SNTAGT. The length of the CDR3 is 13 residues. The CDR3 sequence is CASSEMAGQPQHF. CDR3 DNA sequence: TGTGCCAGCAGTGAGATGGCGGGGCAGCCCCAGCATTTT.

The CDR3 DNA follows: TGTGCCAGCGCAATTGCTTTAGCGGGATCCGTTATGTTCTTC. Translating gives CASAIALAGSVMFF. This sequence joins TRBV11-3 and TRBJ2-1, with 8 bases matching TRBD2. V shed 8 bases and J 15 bases; nucleotides not matched to a gene: 18. CDR1 is SGHNT, CDR2 YENEEA, per germline. The CDR3 runs 14 residues.

This clonotype was counted ten times or more. This chain connects TRBV9 to TRBJ2-4; tentatively, D is TRBD1 or TRBD2 (6 bases each). The CDR3 has 16 residues. The germline CDR1 and CDR2 sequences are SGDLS and YYNGEE. Trimming cost V 0 bases and J 6 bases, with 16 bases left between them. CDR3 bases: TGTGCCAGCAGCGTAGACCCGGGAGAGGGGGGAAACATTCAGTACTTC. Translating gives CASSVDPGEGGNIQYF.

This clonotype was counted a few times. The chain combines TRBV11-2 with TRBJ2-3; D is perhaps TRBD2 (5 bases). The ends were cut back, 5 bases at V and 0 bases at J, with 21 bases in the middle. From germline, CDR1 is SGHAT and CDR2 FQNNGV. The CDR3 covers 18 residues. CDR3 nucleotide sequence: TGTGCCAGCAGCCCCCCGCGATGGTCACTAGGTAGCACAGATACGCAGTATTTT. The encoded protein is CASSPPRWSLGSTDTQYF.

This clonotype has only a few counts. The chain links TRBV6-6 to TRBJ2-4, with D maybe TRBD2 (6 bases). V was cut by 5 bases and J by 12 bases, with 14 bases left in between. The V gene's germline CDR1 is MNHNY and CDR2 SVGAGI (reference sequence). This CDR3 contains 12 residues. The CDR3 coding sequence is TGTGCCAGCAGTGCGACTAGTAGCGCTCAGTACTTC. It yields the protein CASSATSSAQYF.

The chain couples TRBV11-1 to TRBJ2-1; 9 bases fit TRBD2. The germline V gene encodes CDR1 SGHAT and CDR2 FQDESV (reference sequence). CDR3 length: 21 amino acids. The trim removed 5 bases at V and 5 bases at J, leaving 25 bases unmatched. This CDR3 is CASSTKSVPAGGLGPDNEQFF. DNA of the CDR3: TGTGCCAGCAGCACCAAGTCCGTACCAGCGGGGGGCCTGGGCCCGGACAATGAGCAGTTCTTC.

The rearrangement joins TRBV7-2 to TRBJ2-4; 8 bases map to TRBD2. CDR1 and CDR2 (germline): SGHTA, FQGNSA. The V gene end was trimmed by 4 bases and the J gene end by 3 bases; junction bases not matched to a gene: 8. The CDR3 is 16 residues long. The CDR3 sequence is CASSSAGGGNKNIQYF. In DNA, the CDR3 is TGTGCCAGCAGCTCCGCGGGCGGGGGGAACAAAAACATTCAGTACTTC.

The genes are TRBV12-3 or TRBV12-4 and TRBJ1-4; D unresolved. The CDR3 consists of 14 residues. Deletions cut 4 bases from V and 7 bases from J, with 13 bases between. CDR3 residues: CASSSLYMGEKLFF. The CDR3 region has the DNA TGTGCCAGCAGTTCGTTGTACATGGGTGAAAAACTGTTTTTT.

The chain's CDR3 is CSASGVNEQFF. The CDR3 nucleotides are TGCAGTGCTAGCGGCGTCAATGAGCAGTTCTTC. The genes are TRBV20-1 and TRBJ2-1, with D uncertain. The CDR3 contains 11 residues. Germline CDR1 DFQATT, CDR2 SNEGSKA (reference sequence). Trimming took 3 bases from V and 6 from J, leaving 6 bases between them.

This clonotype was counted a few times. The chain joins TRBV20-1 to TRBJ2-3; D perhaps matches TRBD2 (5 bases). The CDR3 contains 16 residues. CDR1 and CDR2 (germline): DFQATT, SNEGSKA (reference sequence). V was shortened by 1 base and J by 0 bases, with 14 bases between the two germline ends. The DNA of the CDR3 is TGCAGTGCTAGAGTCTATCGCAAGCGGAGCACAGATACGCAGTATTTT. Translating it yields CSARVYRKRSTDTQYF.

The rearrangement joins TRBV7-2 to TRBJ2-7; D perhaps matches TRBD1 (5 bases). Trimming shortened V by 1 base and J by 4 bases, and 14 bases separated the two germline ends. Germline-derived CDR1 and CDR2 are SGHTA and FQGNSA. This CDR3 is built from 15 residues. This chain's CDR3 is CASSLEARVAYEQYF. The CDR3 region has the DNA TGTGCCAGCAGCTTAGAAGCCAGGGTTGCTTACGAGCAGTACTTC.

The chain employs TRBV2 and TRBJ2-5; possibly TRBD1 for D (5 bases). Germline V gene lookup returns CDR1 SNHLY and CDR2 FYNNEI. The V gene lost 8 bases and the J gene lost 5 bases, with 24 bases spanning the gap. The CDR3 consists of 16 residues. CDR3 sequence: CASGRIGAASMETQYF. DNA of the CDR3: TGTGCCAGCGGCCGAATTGGGGCCGCATCGATGGAGACCCAGTACTTC. Drawing the rest from reference TRBV2 and TRBJ2-5, the complete variable domain is EPEVTQTPSHQVTQMGQEVILRCVPISNHLYFYWYRQILGQKVEFLVSFYNNEISEKSEIFDDQFSVERPDGSNFTLKIRSTKLEDSAMYFCASGRIGAASMETQYFGPGTRLLVL.

In this sample, this clonotype turned up a few times. The CDR3 bases are TGTGCCAGCAGCTCCCGACAGGATAGCAATCAGCCCCAGCATTTT. This sequence encodes CASSSRQDSNQPQHF. The rearrangement links TRBV7-8 to TRBJ1-5; a possible D gene is TRBD1 (6 bases). The CDR3 is 15 residues long. V dropped 4 bases and J dropped 0 bases, with 10 bases sitting between them. From germline, CDR1 is SGHVS and CDR2 FQNEAQ.

This clonotype was counted a few times. The rearrangement joins TRBV27 to TRBJ2-7, with 12 positions matching TRBD2. Unmatched junction bases numbered 7, after V lost 8 bases and J lost 5 bases. Looked up from germline, CDR1 is MNHEY and CDR2 is SMNVEV (reference sequence). This CDR3 is 14 amino acids long. This chain's CDR3 is CASGGLAGPNEQYF. In DNA form, the CDR3 reads TGTGCCAGCGGAGGACTAGCGGGGCCCAACGAGCAGTACTTC.

This clonotype was picked up a small number of times. The DNA for the CDR3 is TGTGCCAGCAGCTTAGGGGGGAGACAATTTGGCGATTGGCAGTATTTT. Translation: CASSLGGRQFGDWQYF. This sequence joins TRBV7-2 and TRBJ2-3; D may correspond to TRBD1 or TRBD2 (5 bases each). Deletions cut 1 base from V and 11 bases from J, with 22 bases between. The CDR3 sequence is 16 residues long. The germline V gene encodes CDR1 SGHTA and CDR2 FQGNSA.

The rearrangement links TRBV13 to TRBJ2-7; no clear D gene. This CDR3 comprises 14 residues. The V end lost 2 bases, the J end lost 0 bases, and 8 bases lay between the germline ends. The germline V gene encodes CDR1 PRHDT and CDR2 FYEKMQ (reference sequence). The CDR3 sequence: CASSLTGYSYEQYF. The CDR3 DNA sequence: TGTGCCAGCAGCTTAACTGGCTACTCCTACGAGCAGTACTTC.

The sample holds many counts of this clonotype. The rearrangement links TRBV20-1 to TRBJ2-3; 9 bases are shared with TRBD2. The CDR3 is made up of 15 amino acids. Germline loops: CDR1 DFQATT, CDR2 SNEGSKA (reference sequence). V lost 5 bases to trimming and J lost 2 bases; unmatched junction nucleotides: 8. This CDR3 reads CSAPTSGPFTDTQYF. The CDR3 coding sequence is TGCAGTGCTCCGACTAGCGGTCCCTTCACAGATACGCAGTATTTT.

A remark on this clonotype: A much larger clone differs from this one at a single base, so this may be a read error. The rearrangement uses TRBV20-1 and TRBJ2-2, with 9 nucleotides matching TRBD1. The CDR3 spans 15 residues. CDR1 is DFQATT and CDR2 is SNEGSKA in the germline V gene (reference sequence). The CDR3 DNA reads as TGCAGTGCTAGGGACAGGGGATGGGACACCAGGGAGCTGTTTTTT. Its protein is CSARDRGWDTRELFF.

As DNA, the CDR3 is TGTGCCAGCAGCGACCGCGTGACGCTGGGCACAGATACGCAGTATTTT. Translating gives CASSDRVTLGTDTQYF. V is TRBV9 and J is TRBJ2-3; D is unresolved. Trimming shortened V by 3 bases and J by 1 base, and 15 bases separated the two germline ends. Germline lookup yields CDR1 SGDLS and CDR2 YYNGEE. This CDR3 spans 16 amino acids.

J is TRBJ2-7 and V is TRBV6-2 or TRBV6-3; possible D gene TRBD2, 5 bases. V lost 2 bases and J lost 6, with 11 bases in between. The CDR3 runs 13 residues. CDR1 is MNHEY, CDR2 SVGEGT, per germline. The CDR3 bases are TGTGCCAGCAGTTACCGGACTCATATCGAGCAGTACTTC. Translated: CASSYRTHIEQYF.

The V gene is TRBV20-1, the J gene TRBJ2-1; a possible D gene is TRBD2 (5 bases). Germline V gives CDR1 DFQATT, CDR2 SNEGSKA (reference sequence). Trimming pared 3 bases from V and 7 bases from J, leaving 16 bases between. The CDR3 length is 14 residues. The CDR3 is CSARVPSGVNEQFF. CDR3 DNA sequence: TGCAGTGCTAGGGTTCCCTCCGGGGTTAATGAGCAGTTCTTC.